This T cell receptor (beta chain) originates from a study of blood T cells in healthy people across ages. V was cut by 0 bases and J by 2 bases, with 11 bases left in between. The CDR3 sequence is 16 residues long. CDR1 MNHEY and CDR2 SMNVEV come from the germline V gene (reference sequence). Through a sample-barcoded 5' primer and a J-beta primer mix, a second PCR was run for 7 to 11 cycles. TCRdb re-called the 5' RACE reads with MiXCR, one entry per CDR3 protein. The sample records more than 750,000 distinct CDR3 sequences, 25% to 30% being singletons. This clonotype was detected only a few times. The same data also contributed to another study, on T cells of mothers and their children.

The source of this sequence is a woman in her 40s in good health. Sequenced sample: blood. The genes are TRBV27 and TRBJ1-5; no definite D call. The CDR3 region has the DNA TGTGCCAGCAGTTTATCTAACGGGGTCCGCAATCAGCCCCAGCATTTT. This sequence encodes CASSLSNGVRNQPQHF.